This T cell receptor beta chain was sequenced in a study of shared T cell receptors in the human thymus. With 0 bases removed from V and 7 bases from J, the gap between germline ends came to 12 bases. This CDR3 has 14 amino acids. Germline V lookup: CDR1 LGHNA, CDR2 YSLEER. Notes on this clone: The sample holds other DNA sequences that translate to the same CDR3.

Clones were sequenced by immunoSEQ multiplex PCR, and TCRdb holds only the in-frame ones, with some missing. The data show 550,000 to 800,000 clones, approximately 83% seen once. The same specimen was also included in a second study, on human thymus T cells. That report notes: Resections that were taken during corrective heart surgery supplied the thymus tissue. What appeared biased in thymic and blood repertoires was the usage of V and J genes. Related work showed strongly overlapping thymic repertoires across unrelated individuals.

Material for sequencing was thymocytes. This chain joins TRBV4-3 and TRBJ1-2; D gene uncertain. The TCR comes from a girl under three years old with a congenital heart defect. The CDR3 DNA sequence: TGCGCCAGCAGCCAAGATACCGGGGTAGGTGGCTACACCTTC. Translated, it gives CASSQDTGVGGYTF.